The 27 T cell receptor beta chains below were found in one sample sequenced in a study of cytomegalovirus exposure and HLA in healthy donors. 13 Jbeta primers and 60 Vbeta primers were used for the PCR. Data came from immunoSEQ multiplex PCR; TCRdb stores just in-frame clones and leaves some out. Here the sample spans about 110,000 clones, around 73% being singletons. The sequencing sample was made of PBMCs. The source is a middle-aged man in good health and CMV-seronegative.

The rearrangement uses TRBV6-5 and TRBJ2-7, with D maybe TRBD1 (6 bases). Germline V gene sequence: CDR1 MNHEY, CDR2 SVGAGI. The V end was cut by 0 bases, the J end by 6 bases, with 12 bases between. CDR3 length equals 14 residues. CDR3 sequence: CASSYSNRVGEQYF. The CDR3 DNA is TGTGCCAGCAGTTACTCGAACAGGGTGGGCGAGCAGTACTTC.

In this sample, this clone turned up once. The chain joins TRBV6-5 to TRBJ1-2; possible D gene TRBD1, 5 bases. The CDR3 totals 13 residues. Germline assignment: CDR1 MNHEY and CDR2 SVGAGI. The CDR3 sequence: CESRGGSPYGYTF. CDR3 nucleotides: TGTGAGTCAAGGGGAGGGAGCCCCTATGGCTACACCTTC.

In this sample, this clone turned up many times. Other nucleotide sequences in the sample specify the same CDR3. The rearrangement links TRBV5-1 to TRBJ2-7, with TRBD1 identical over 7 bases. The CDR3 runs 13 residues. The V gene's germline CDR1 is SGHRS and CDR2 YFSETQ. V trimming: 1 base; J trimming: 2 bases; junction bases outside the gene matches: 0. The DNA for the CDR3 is TGCGCCAGCAGCTTGACAGGGGCCTACGAGCAGTACTTC. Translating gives CASSLTGAYEQYF.

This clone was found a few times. The CDR3 here is CASSPGLNTEAFF. The CDR3 DNA is TGTGCCAGTAGTCCGGGTCTGAACACTGAAGCTTTCTTT. The chain uses TRBV19 and TRBJ1-1, with D uncertain. V lost 5 bases and J 0 bases, leaving 7 bases between the germline ends. The CDR3 sequence is 13 residues long. Per germline, CDR1 LNHDA and CDR2 SQIVND (reference sequence).

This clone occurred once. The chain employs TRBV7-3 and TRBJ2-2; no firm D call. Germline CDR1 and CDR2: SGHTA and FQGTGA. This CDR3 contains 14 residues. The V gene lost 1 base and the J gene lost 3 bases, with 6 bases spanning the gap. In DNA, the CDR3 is TGTGCCAGCAGCTTAAGTCGTGACACCGGGGAGCTGTTTTTT. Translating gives CASSLSRDTGELFF.

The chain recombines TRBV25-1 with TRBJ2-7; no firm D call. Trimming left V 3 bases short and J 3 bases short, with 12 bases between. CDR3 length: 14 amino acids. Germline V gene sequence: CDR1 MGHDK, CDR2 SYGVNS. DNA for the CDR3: TGTGCCAGCAGTGATGAGGCCCTTGTCTACGAGCAGTACTTC. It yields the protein CASSDEALVYEQYF.

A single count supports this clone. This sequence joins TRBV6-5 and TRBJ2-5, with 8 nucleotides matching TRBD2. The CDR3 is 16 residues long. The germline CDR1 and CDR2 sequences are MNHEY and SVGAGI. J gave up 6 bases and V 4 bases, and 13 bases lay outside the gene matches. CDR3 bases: TGTGCCAGCAGTTCCCGGGCGGGGGGCTACTTAAAGACCCAGTACTTC. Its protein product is CASSSRAGGYLKTQYF.

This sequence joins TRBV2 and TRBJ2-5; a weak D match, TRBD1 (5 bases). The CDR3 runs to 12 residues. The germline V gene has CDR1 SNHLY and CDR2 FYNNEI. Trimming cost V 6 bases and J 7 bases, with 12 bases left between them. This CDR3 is CASSVGVGTQYF. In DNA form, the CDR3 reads TGTGCCAGCAGCGTAGGGGTGGGGACCCAGTACTTC.

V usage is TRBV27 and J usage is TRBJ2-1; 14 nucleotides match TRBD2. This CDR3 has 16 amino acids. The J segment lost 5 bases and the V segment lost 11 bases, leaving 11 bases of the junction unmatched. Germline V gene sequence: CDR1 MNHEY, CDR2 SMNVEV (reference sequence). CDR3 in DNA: TGTGCCTGTACCGGGACTAGCGGGGGTGGGCACAATGAGCAGTTCTTC. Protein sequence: CACTGTSGGGHNEQFF.

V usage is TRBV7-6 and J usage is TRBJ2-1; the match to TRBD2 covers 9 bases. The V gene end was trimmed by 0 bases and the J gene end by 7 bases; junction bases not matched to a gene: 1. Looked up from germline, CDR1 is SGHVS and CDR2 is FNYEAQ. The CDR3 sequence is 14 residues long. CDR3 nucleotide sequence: TGTGCCAGCAGCTTAGCTAGCGGGGGTAATGAGCAGTTCTTC. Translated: CASSLASGGNEQFF.

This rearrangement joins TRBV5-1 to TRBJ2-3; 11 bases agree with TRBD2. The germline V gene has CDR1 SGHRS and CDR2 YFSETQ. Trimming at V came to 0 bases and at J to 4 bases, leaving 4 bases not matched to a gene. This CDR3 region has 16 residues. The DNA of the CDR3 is TGCGCCAGCAGCTTGGCTAGCGGGGGGAGCGCAGATACGCAGTATTTT. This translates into CASSLASGGSADTQYF.

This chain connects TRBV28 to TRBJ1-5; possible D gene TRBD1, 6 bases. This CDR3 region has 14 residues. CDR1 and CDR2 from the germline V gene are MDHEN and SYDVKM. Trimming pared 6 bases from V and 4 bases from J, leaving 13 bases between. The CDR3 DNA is TGTGCCAGCAGATTACAGGGTTTTAATCAGCCCCAGCATTTT. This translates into CASRLQGFNQPQHF.

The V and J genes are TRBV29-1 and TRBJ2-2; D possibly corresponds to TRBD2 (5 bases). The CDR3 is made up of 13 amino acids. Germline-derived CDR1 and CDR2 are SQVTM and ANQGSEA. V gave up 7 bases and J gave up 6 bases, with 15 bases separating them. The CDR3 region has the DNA TGCAGCGGGTCGCGAACTAGGGCCGGGGAGCTGTTTTTT. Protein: CSGSRTRAGELFF.

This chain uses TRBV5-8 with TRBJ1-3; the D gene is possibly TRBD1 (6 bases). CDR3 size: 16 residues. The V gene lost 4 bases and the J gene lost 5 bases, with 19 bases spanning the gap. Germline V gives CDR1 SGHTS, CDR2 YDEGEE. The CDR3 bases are TGTGCCAGCAGCCCCAGGCGAACGGACAGTAGAAACACCATATATTTT. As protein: CASSPRRTDSRNTIYF.

CDR3 in DNA: TGCGCCAGCAGCCAAGAACGACAGGTTTTCTCTGGGGCCAACGTCCTGACTTTC. Translating it yields CASSQERQVFSGANVLTF. This chain connects TRBV4-3 to TRBJ2-6, with a weak D call TRBD1 (6 bases). This CDR3 spans 18 amino acids. Germline-derived CDR1 and CDR2 are LGHNA and YSLEER. Trimming left V 0 bases short and J 0 bases short, with 12 bases between.

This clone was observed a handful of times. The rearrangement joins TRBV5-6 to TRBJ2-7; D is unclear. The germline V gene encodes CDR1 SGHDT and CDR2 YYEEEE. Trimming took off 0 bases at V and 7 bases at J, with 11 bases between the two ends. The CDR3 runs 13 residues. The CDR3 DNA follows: TGTGCCAGCAGCTTGGCAGGTCCGCCGGAGCAGTACTTC. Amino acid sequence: CASSLAGPPEQYF.

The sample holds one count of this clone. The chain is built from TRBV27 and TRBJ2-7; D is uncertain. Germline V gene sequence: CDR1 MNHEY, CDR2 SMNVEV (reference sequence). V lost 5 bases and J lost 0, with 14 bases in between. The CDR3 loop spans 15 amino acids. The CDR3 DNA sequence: TGTGCCAGCAGTAATTCCCCACCCTACTCCTACGAGCAGTACTTC. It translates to CASSNSPPYSYEQYF.

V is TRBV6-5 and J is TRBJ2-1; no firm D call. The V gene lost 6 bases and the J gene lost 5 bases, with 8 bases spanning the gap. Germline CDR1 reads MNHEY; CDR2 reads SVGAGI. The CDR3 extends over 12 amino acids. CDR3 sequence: CASSRLNNEQFF. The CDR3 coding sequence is TGTGCCAGCAGCAGACTGAACAATGAGCAGTTCTTC.

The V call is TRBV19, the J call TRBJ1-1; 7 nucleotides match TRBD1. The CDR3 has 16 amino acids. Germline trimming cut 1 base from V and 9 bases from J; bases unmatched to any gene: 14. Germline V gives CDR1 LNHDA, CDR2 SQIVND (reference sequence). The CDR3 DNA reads TGTGCCAGTAGTATAGCCTACTCTAGGGGGCTCGGTAAAGCTTTCTTT. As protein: CASSIAYSRGLGKAFF.

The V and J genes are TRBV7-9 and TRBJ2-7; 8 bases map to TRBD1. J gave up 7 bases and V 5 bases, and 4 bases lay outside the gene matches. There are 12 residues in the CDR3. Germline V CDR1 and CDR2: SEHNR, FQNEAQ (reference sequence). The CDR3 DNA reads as TGTGCCAGCAGCCGACAGGGGAGGGAGCAGTACTTC. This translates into CASSRQGREQYF.

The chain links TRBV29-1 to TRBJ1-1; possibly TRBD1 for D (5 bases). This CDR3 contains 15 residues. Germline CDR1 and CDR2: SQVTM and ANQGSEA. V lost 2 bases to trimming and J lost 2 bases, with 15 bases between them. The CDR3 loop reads CSVEPPWGDNTEAFF. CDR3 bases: TGCAGCGTTGAACCCCCATGGGGCGATAACACTGAAGCTTTCTTT.

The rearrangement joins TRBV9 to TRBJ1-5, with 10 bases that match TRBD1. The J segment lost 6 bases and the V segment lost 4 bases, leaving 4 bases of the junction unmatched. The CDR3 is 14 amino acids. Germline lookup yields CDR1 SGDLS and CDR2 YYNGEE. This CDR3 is CASSPGTGVQPQHF. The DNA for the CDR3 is TGTGCCAGCAGCCCCGGGACAGGGGTTCAGCCCCAGCATTTT. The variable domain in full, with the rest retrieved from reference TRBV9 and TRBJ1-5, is DSGVTQTPKHLITATGQRVTLRCSPRSGDLSVYWYQQSLDQGLQFLIQYYNGEERAKGNILERFSAQQFPDLHSELNLSSLELGDSALYFCASSPGTGVQPQHFGDGTRLSIL.

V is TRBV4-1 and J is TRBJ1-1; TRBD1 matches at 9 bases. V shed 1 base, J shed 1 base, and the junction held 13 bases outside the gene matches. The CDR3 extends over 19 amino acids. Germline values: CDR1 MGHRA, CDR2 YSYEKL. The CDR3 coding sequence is TGCGCCAGCAGCCAAGTCATTCCTAGGACAGGGGTTGGGAACACTGAAGCTTTCTTT. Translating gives CASSQVIPRTGVGNTEAFF.

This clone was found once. The CDR3 nucleotides are TGTGCCAGCAGCTTTTACAGGGGGGAGACCCAGTACTTC. Encoded protein: CASSFYRGETQYF. The genes are TRBV27 and TRBJ2-5; 8 bases line up with TRBD1. Germline CDR1 reads MNHEY; CDR2 reads SMNVEV (reference sequence). The J segment lost 5 bases and the V segment lost 6 bases, leaving 5 bases of the junction unmatched. The CDR3 has 13 amino acids.

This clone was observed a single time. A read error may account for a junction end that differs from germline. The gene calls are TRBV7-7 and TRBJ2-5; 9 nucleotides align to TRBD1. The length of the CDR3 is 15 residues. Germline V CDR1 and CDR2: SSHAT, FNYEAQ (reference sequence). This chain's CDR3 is CASSSGTGREETQYF. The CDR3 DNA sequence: TGTGCTAGCAGCTCCGGGACAGGGAGGGAAGAGACCCAGTACTTC.

The DNA of the CDR3 is TGCAGTGCTGGACAGTCCTACGAGCAGTACTTC. Protein: CSAGQSYEQYF. The genes are TRBV20-1 and TRBJ2-7; D possibly corresponds to TRBD1 (6 bases). Trimming took off 5 bases at V and 1 base at J, with 6 bases between the two ends. The germline gives CDR1 DFQATT, CDR2 SNEGSKA (reference sequence). The CDR3 is 11 residues long.

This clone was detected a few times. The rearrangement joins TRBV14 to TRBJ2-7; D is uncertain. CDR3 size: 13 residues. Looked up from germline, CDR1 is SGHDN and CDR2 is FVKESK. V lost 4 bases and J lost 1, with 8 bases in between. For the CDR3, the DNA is TGTGCCAGCAGCCCACGAGGTTCCTACGAGCAGTACTTC. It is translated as CASSPRGSYEQYF.